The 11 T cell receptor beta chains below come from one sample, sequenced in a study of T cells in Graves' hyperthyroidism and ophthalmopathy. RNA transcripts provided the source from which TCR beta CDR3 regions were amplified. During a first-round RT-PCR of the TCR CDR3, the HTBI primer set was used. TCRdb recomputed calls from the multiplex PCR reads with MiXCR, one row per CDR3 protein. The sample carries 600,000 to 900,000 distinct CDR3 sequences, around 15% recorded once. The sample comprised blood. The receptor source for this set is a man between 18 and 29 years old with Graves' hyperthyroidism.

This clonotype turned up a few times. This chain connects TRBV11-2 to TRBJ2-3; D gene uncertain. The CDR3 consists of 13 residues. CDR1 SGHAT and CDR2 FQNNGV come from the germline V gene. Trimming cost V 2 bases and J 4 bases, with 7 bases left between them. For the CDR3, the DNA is TGTGCCAGCAGCTTAACCAACTCAGATACGCAGTATTTT. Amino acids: CASSLTNSDTQYF.

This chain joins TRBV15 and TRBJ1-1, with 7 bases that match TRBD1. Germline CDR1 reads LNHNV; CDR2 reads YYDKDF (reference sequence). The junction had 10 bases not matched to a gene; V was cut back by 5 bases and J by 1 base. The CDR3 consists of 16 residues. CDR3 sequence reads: CATSVFPGQTNTEAFF. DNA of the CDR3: TGTGCCACCAGCGTATTCCCGGGACAGACGAACACTGAAGCTTTCTTT.

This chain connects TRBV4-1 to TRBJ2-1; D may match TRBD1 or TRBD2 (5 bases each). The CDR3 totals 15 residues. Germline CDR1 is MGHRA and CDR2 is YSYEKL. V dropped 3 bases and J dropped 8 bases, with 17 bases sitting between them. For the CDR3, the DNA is TGCGCCAGCAGCCACCTGGGGCTACCCGGGGATGAGCAGTTCTTC. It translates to CASSHLGLPGDEQFF.

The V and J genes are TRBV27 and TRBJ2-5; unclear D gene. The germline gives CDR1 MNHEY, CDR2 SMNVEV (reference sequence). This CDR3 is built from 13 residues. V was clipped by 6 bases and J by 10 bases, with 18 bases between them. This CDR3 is CASSPPLSSHQYF. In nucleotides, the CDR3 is TGTGCCAGCAGCCCCCCCCTTAGTAGCCACCAGTACTTC.

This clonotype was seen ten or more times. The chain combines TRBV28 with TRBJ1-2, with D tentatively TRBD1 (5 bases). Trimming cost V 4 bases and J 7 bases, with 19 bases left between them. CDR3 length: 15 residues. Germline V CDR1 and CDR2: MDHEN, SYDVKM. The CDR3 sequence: CASSSQGSSWSGYTF. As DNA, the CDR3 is TGTGCCAGCAGTTCTCAGGGATCCTCCTGGAGTGGCTACACCTTC.

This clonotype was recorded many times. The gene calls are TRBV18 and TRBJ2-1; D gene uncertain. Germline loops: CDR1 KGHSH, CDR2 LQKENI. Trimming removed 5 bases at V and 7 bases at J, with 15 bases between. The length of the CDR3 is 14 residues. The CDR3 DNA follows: TGTGCCAGCTCAGGGGATAGAGGAAGGAATGAGCAGTTCTTC. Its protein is CASSGDRGRNEQFF.

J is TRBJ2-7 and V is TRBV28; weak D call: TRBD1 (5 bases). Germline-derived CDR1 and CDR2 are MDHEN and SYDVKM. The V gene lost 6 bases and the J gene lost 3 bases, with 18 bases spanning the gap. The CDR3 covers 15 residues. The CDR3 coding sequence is TGTGCCAGCAGCAATCCAGGGATATCTTACTACGAGCAGTACTTC. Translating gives CASSNPGISYYEQYF.

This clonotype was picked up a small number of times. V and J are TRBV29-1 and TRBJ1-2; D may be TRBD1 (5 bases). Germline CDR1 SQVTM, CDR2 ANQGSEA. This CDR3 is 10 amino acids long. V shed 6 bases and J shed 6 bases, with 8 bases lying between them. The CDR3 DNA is TGCAGCGTAGGGGTGAATGGCTACACCTTC. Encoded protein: CSVGVNGYTF.

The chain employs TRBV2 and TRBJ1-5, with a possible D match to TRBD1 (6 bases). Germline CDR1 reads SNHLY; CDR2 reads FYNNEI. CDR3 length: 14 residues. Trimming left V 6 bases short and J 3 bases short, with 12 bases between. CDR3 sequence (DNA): TGTGCCAGCAGCCGCCGGGACAACAATCAGCCCCAGCATTTT. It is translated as CASSRRDNNQPQHF.

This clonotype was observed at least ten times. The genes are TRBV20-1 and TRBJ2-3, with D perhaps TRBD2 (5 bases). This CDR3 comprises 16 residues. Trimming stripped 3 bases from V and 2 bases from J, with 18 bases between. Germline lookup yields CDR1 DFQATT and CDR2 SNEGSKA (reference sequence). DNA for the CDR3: TGCAGTGCTAGGATCGCCGGACTTCCCCTCACAGATACGCAGTATTTT. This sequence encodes CSARIAGLPLTDTQYF.

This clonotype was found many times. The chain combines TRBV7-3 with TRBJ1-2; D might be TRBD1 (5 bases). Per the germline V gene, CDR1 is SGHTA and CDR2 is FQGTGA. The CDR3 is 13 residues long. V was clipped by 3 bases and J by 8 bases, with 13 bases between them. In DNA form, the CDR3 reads TGTGCCAGCAGCTTGTATGGGGCGGAAGGCTACACCTTC. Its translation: CASSLYGAEGYTF.